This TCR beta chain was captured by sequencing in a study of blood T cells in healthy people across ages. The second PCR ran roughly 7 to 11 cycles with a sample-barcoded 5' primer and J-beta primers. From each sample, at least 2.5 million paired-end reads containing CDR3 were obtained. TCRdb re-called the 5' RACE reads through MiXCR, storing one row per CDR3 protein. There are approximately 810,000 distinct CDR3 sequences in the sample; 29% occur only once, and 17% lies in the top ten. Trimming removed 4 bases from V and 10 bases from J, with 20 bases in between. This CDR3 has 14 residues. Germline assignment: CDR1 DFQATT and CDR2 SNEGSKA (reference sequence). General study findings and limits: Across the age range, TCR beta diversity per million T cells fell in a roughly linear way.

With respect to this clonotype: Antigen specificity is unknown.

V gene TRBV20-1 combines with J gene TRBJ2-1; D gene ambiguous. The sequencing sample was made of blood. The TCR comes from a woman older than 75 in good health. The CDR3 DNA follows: TGCAGTGCTAAAAAAAGTTTTCCCGCCGGGGAGCAGTTCTTC. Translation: CSAKKSFPAGEQFF.